This entry describes one TCR beta chain. As originally analysed: Amplified reference gene primers provided the basis for estimating nucleated cell counts. TCRdb's copy holds only in-frame clones and misses some; the assay was immunoSEQ multiplex PCR. The V and J calls and clone size are taken from that table; D and trimming were inferred from the DNA. The top ten clones hold less than 25% of a sample with 55,000 to 75,000 clones, around 73% of them seen once. The entry originates in a study of blood T cell repertoires in COVID-19. Study-level background: Both acute and convalescent COVID-19 samples were obtained from the United States, Italy and Spain. T cells, B-cell-depleted T cells, or PBMCs provided the cDNA or gDNA that served as material.

CDR3 length equals 13 residues. Trimming cost V 5 bases and J 4 bases, with 11 bases left between them. The chain recombines TRBV12-3 or TRBV12-4 with TRBJ1-2; TRBD1 is a possible D gene (5 bases). The specimen was peripheral blood. The receptor comes from an elderly man with active or convalescent COVID-19. CDR3 DNA: TGTGCCAGCAGTCGCGACAGAACCTATGGCTACACCTTC. Protein product: CASSRDRTYGYTF.